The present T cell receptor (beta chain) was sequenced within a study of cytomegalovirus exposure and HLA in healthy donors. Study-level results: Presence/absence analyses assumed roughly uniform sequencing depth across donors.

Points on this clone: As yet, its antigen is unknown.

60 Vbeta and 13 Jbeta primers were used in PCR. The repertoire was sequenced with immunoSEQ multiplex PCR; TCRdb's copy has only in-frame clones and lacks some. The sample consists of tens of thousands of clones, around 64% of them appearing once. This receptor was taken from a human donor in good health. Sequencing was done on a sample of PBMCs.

The CDR3 DNA sequence: TGTGCCAGCAGCGGGGGGGGACGGATAAGCACAGATACGCAGTATTTT. Amino acid sequence: CASSGGGRISTDTQYF. The genes are TRBV9 and TRBJ2-3, with 7 bases that match TRBD2. Germline values: CDR1 SGDLS, CDR2 YYNGEE. CDR3 length: 16 amino acids. V shed 3 bases and J 0 bases; nucleotides not matched to a gene: 7.